Shown below are 19 T cell receptor beta chains from a single sample sequenced in a study of graft-versus-host responses after intestinal transplantation. Only in-frame clones appear in the TCRdb table, and some are missing; sequencing was by immunoSEQ multiplex PCR. This sample carries about 97,000 clones, about nine tenths of them seen once, and the ten largest clones take under 0.2%. No antigen has been assigned to these receptors. The input for sequencing was unstimulated CD4+ T cells sorted from spleen or lymph node cells, taken before transplant. These receptors all stem from a human donor who was the organ donor for an intestinal transplant.

This chain connects TRBV2 to TRBJ1-1; maybe TRBD1 (5 bases). Trimming pared 5 bases from V and 4 bases from J, leaving 17 bases between. This CDR3 region has 15 residues. CDR1 and CDR2 (germline): SNHLY, FYNNEI. DNA for the CDR3: TGTGCCAGCAGTCCCCGCGCGGGGGGGGGCACTGAAGCTTTCTTT. It codes for CASSPRAGGGTEAFF.

The chain uses TRBV6-4 and TRBJ1-1, with 7 bases that match TRBD1. J gave up 3 bases and V 2 bases, and 3 bases lay outside the gene matches. This CDR3 is built from 14 residues. Germline CDR1 MRHNA, CDR2 SNTAGT. The CDR3: CASSDGTVDTEAFF. DNA for the CDR3: TGTGCCAGCAGTGACGGGACAGTAGACACTGAAGCTTTCTTT.

CDR3 region: CASTLRGNEKLFF. The DNA of the CDR3 is TGTGCCAGTACCCTGAGGGGGAATGAAAAACTGTTTTTT. The V gene is TRBV19, the J gene TRBJ1-4; D is perhaps TRBD1 (6 bases). The CDR3 runs 13 residues. V was clipped by 7 bases and J by 5 bases, with 11 bases between them. Germline V gives CDR1 LNHDA, CDR2 SQIVND (reference sequence).

This chain connects TRBV7-3 to TRBJ2-3; tentative D call: TRBD1 (6 bases). CDR1 and CDR2 (germline): SGHTA, FQGTGA. This CDR3 is 15 amino acids long. The V gene lost 2 bases and the J gene lost 5 bases, with 14 bases spanning the gap. The CDR3: CASSLVGARKDTQYF. CDR3 bases: TGTGCCAGCAGCTTAGTGGGGGCCCGGAAAGATACGCAGTATTTT.

This chain connects TRBV5-6 to TRBJ1-2; no reliable D call. V was pared by 0 bases and J by 2 bases, with 5 bases between. Germline V gives CDR1 SGHDT, CDR2 YYEEEE. The CDR3 runs to 13 residues. The CDR3 bases are TGTGCCAGCAGCTTGGAGGAGAACTATGGCTACACCTTC. As protein: CASSLEENYGYTF.

The rearrangement joins TRBV28 to TRBJ1-4, with 8 bases fitting TRBD1. CDR1 and CDR2 from the germline V gene are MDHEN and SYDVKM. The CDR3 loop spans 14 amino acids. With V trimmed by 4 bases and J by 8 bases, 6 bases remained unmatched. The CDR3 sequence is CASSSQGAWEKLFF. CDR3 coding DNA: TGTGCCAGCAGTTCCCAGGGGGCGTGGGAAAAACTGTTTTTT. The full variable domain, its missing parts supplied by reference TRBV28 and TRBJ1-4, is DVKVTQSSRYLVKRTGEKVFLECVQDMDHENMFWYRQDPGLGLRLIYFSYDVKMKEKGDIPEGYSVSREKKERFSLILESASTNQTSMYLCASSSQGAWEKLFFGSGTQLSVL.

The rearrangement joins TRBV4-1 to TRBJ1-5; D gene unclear. Between the trimmed V and J ends, which lost 4 bases and 5 bases, there was a span of 9 bases. The V gene's germline CDR1 is MGHRA and CDR2 YSYEKL. CDR3 size: 13 residues. The CDR3 region is CASSLREYQPQHF. In DNA, the CDR3 is TGCGCCAGCAGCCTTCGGGAATATCAGCCCCAGCATTTT.

The V and J genes are TRBV4-2 and TRBJ1-6; 8 bases match TRBD1. Germline CDR1 is LGHNA and CDR2 is YNFKEQ. With V trimmed by 1 base and J by 8 bases, 4 bases remained unmatched. This CDR3 has 15 residues. The CDR3 protein is CASSQVGTGHSPLHF. The DNA for the CDR3 is TGTGCCAGCAGCCAAGTCGGGACAGGACATTCACCCCTCCACTTT.

CDR3 DNA: TGTGCCAGCAGTTACTCTGGACAGGCGTGGGACACCATATATTTT. It is translated as CASSYSGQAWDTIYF. The chain has TRBV6-5 and TRBJ1-3, with TRBD1 matching over 7 bases. The CDR3 totals 15 residues. The germline V gene has CDR1 MNHEY and CDR2 SVGAGI. The trim removed 0 bases at V and 8 bases at J, leaving 7 bases unmatched.

The V and J genes are TRBV12-5 and TRBJ1-2, with a weak D call TRBD1 (5 bases). V was shortened by 7 bases and J by 5 bases, with 20 bases between the two germline ends. This CDR3 comprises 15 residues. From germline, CDR1 is LGHNT and CDR2 FRNRAP. The CDR3: CASAQGGMEWYGYTF. For the CDR3, the DNA is TGTGCTAGTGCCCAGGGCGGGATGGAATGGTATGGCTACACCTTC. Full variable domain (rest looked up from reference TRBV12-5 and TRBJ1-2): DARVTQTPRHKVTEMGQEVTMRCQPILGHNTVFWYRQTMMQGLELLAYFRNRAPLDDSGMPKDRFSAEMPDATLATLKIQPSEPRDSAVYFCASAQGGMEWYGYTFGSGTRLTVV.

This clone was counted a single time. This chain uses TRBV5-1 with TRBJ2-7, with TRBD2 matching over 7 bases. The germline CDR1 and CDR2 sequences are SGHRS and YFSETQ. This CDR3 spans 14 amino acids. Germline trimming cut 4 bases from V and 0 bases from J; bases unmatched to any gene: 4. This CDR3 reads CASSPGRVSYEQYF. The DNA of the CDR3 is TGCGCCAGCAGCCCGGGGAGGGTCTCCTACGAGCAGTACTTC.

The V call is TRBV11-2, the J call TRBJ1-5; no firm D call. V was pared by 1 base and J by 5 bases, with 12 bases between. The germline V gene encodes CDR1 SGHAT and CDR2 FQNNGV. CDR3 length: 15 residues. The CDR3 region is CASSLGSRVDQPQHF. CDR3 sequence (DNA): TGTGCCAGCAGCTTAGGATCCCGGGTAGATCAGCCCCAGCATTTT.

The rearrangement uses TRBV19 and TRBJ1-5, with D possibly TRBD1 on 5 matching bases. Trimming stripped 0 bases from V and 9 bases from J, with 9 bases between. Germline assignment: CDR1 LNHDA and CDR2 SQIVND (reference sequence). The CDR3 consists of 13 residues. As DNA, the CDR3 is TGTGCCAGTAGTATAGATCGCCAGGGGCCCCAGCATTTT. Encoded protein: CASSIDRQGPQHF.

The V call is TRBV7-9, the J call TRBJ2-2; D may be TRBD2 (6 bases). Deletions cut 4 bases from V and 4 bases from J, with 16 bases between. CDR1 is SEHNR and CDR2 is FQNEAQ in the germline V gene (reference sequence). The CDR3 totals 16 residues. CDR3 DNA sequence: TGTGCCAGCAGCTCCCGCACTAGCCGGGTCACCGGGGAGCTGTTTTTT. Its translation is CASSSRTSRVTGELFF.

The J gene is TRBJ2-7, the V gene TRBV20-1, with 7 bases identical to TRBD1. CDR3 size: 11 residues. Germline V gives CDR1 DFQATT, CDR2 SNEGSKA (reference sequence). J gave up 12 bases and V 2 bases, and 7 bases lay outside the gene matches. The chain's CDR3 is CSARQVQGPYF. DNA for the CDR3: TGCAGTGCTAGACAAGTACAGGGGCCGTACTTC.

There are a few counts of this clone. The CDR3 loop is CASSPNRGLYEQYF. For the CDR3, the DNA is TGTGCCAGCTCACCCAATAGGGGTCTCTACGAGCAGTACTTC. V is TRBV18 and J is TRBJ2-7; D possibly corresponds to TRBD1 (5 bases). The V gene lost 3 bases and the J gene lost 3 bases, with 12 bases spanning the gap. There are 14 residues in the CDR3. Germline loops: CDR1 KGHSH, CDR2 LQKENI.

V is TRBV11-2 and J is TRBJ2-1; TRBD2 might be the D (6 bases). CDR1 and CDR2 from the germline V gene are SGHAT and FQNNGV. Trimming pared 1 base from V and 7 bases from J, leaving 11 bases between. This CDR3 contains 14 residues. The CDR3 loop is CASSLVTRRNEQFF. CDR3 nucleotides: TGTGCCAGCAGCTTAGTGACTAGGAGGAATGAGCAGTTCTTC.

The chain has TRBV5-6 and TRBJ1-1; 8 bases line up with TRBD1. CDR3 size: 13 residues. Germline V gene sequence: CDR1 SGHDT, CDR2 YYEEEE. The junction had 7 bases not matched to a gene; V was cut back by 5 bases and J by 7 bases. This chain's CDR3 is CASSLDRAYEAFF. The DNA of the CDR3 is TGTGCCAGCAGTCTGGACAGGGCCTATGAAGCTTTCTTT.

This rearrangement joins TRBV19 to TRBJ2-7; the match to TRBD2 covers 7 bases. Trimming cost V 7 bases and J 3 bases; bases outside gene matches: 12. Germline V lookup: CDR1 LNHDA, CDR2 SQIVND (reference sequence). The CDR3 has 15 amino acids. The CDR3 nucleotides read TGTGCCAGTAAGGGAGGGACGGCTGATGTCTACGAGCAGTACTTC. It translates to CASKGGTADVYEQYF.